The 23 T cell receptor beta chains in this list originate from one sample, sequenced in a study of blood T cell repertoires in COVID-19. Sequenced by immunoSEQ multiplex PCR; TCRdb stores in-frame clones only, minus some. The data show 150,000 to 200,000 clones, around nine tenths seen once. Sequences were obtained from peripheral blood. The source is a man between 65 and 85 years old with acute or convalescent COVID-19.

This sequence joins TRBV7-6 and TRBJ1-2, with 7 positions matching TRBD1. CDR1 and CDR2 from the germline V gene are SGHVS and FNYEAQ. CDR3 size: 14 residues. The J segment lost 1 base and the V segment lost 5 bases, leaving 4 bases of the junction unmatched. The CDR3 DNA is TGTGCCAGCAGCCCCCGACAGGGTAACTATGGCTACACCTTC. Its translation: CASSPRQGNYGYTF. The entire variable domain, with the rest obtained from reference TRBV7-6 and TRBJ1-2, is as follows: GAGVSQSPRYKVTKRGQDVALRCDPISGHVSLYWYRQALGQGPEFLTYFNYEAQQDKSGLPNDRFSAERPEGSISTLTIQRTEQRDSAMYRCASSPRQGNYGYTFGSGTRLTVV.

CDR3 loop: CATCGASSDTQYF. In DNA, the CDR3 is TGTGCCACCTGTGGGGCTAGCTCAGATACGCAGTATTTT. V and J are TRBV24-1 and TRBJ2-3; the D gene could be TRBD1 or TRBD2 (5 bases each). Trimming pared 9 bases from V and 4 bases from J, leaving 13 bases between. CDR3 length: 13 residues. The V gene's germline CDR1 is KGHDR and CDR2 SFDVKD.

The CDR3 sequence is CASSQEVGDRDGETQYF. For the CDR3, the DNA is TGTGCCAGCAGCCAAGAAGTAGGCGACAGGGATGGAGAGACCCAGTACTTC. V is TRBV3-1 (or the pseudogene TRBV3-2) and J is TRBJ2-5; 7 nucleotides agree with TRBD1. This CDR3 has 17 residues. Germline CDR1 LGHDT, CDR2 YNNKEL (reference sequence). V shed 0 bases and J 4 bases; nucleotides not matched to a gene: 11.

The V and J genes are TRBV7-8 and TRBJ1-6, with no clear D. The CDR3 extends over 13 amino acids. Germline CDR1 SGHVS, CDR2 FQNEAQ. Trimming took off 1 base at V and 10 bases at J, with 8 bases between the two ends. CDR3 DNA sequence: TGTGCCAGCAGCTTAGTTCCGGGATCACCCCTCCACTTT. As protein: CASSLVPGSPLHF. The whole variable domain, remainder taken from reference TRBV7-8 and TRBJ1-6, is GAGVSQSPRYKVAKRGQDVALRCDPISGHVSLFWYQQALGQGPEFLTYFQNEAQLDKSGLPSDRFFAERPEGSVSTLKIQRTQQEDSAVYLCASSLVPGSPLHFGNGTRLTVT.

The V gene is TRBV6-5, the J gene TRBJ2-3, with D uncertain. There are 11 residues in the CDR3. Germline CDR1 is MNHEY and CDR2 is SVGAGI. V lost 8 bases and J lost 2, with 5 bases in between. CDR3 in amino acids: CASASTDTQYF. DNA of the CDR3: TGTGCCAGCGCGTCCACAGATACGCAGTATTTT.

This clone is a singleton in its sample. The chain has TRBV7-9 and TRBJ2-2, with 7 bases identical to TRBD1. The J segment lost 4 bases and the V segment lost 3 bases, leaving 14 bases of the junction unmatched. This CDR3 is 18 amino acids long. The germline V gene encodes CDR1 SEHNR and CDR2 FQNEAQ (reference sequence). The chain's CDR3 is CASSFRDRERPRTGELFF. The CDR3 DNA sequence: TGTGCCAGCAGCTTCCGAGACAGGGAAAGACCCCGCACCGGGGAGCTGTTTTTT.

V usage is TRBV28 and J usage is TRBJ1-2, with 9 bases fitting TRBD1. Germline CDR1 MDHEN, CDR2 SYDVKM. This CDR3 region has 15 residues. V shed 3 bases and J 2 bases; nucleotides not matched to a gene: 4. The CDR3 sequence is CASSFRDRANYGYTF. The CDR3 DNA follows: TGTGCCAGCAGTTTCCGGGACAGGGCGAACTATGGCTACACCTTC.

This clone showed up just once. This chain connects TRBV10-2 to TRBJ2-3; D is possibly TRBD2 (7 bases). V was trimmed by 0 bases and J by 10 bases, leaving 14 bases between them. CDR1 is WSHSY and CDR2 is SAAADI in the germline V gene. The CDR3 sequence is 14 residues long. In DNA, the CDR3 is TGCGCCAGCAGTGAGTCGGGGGGGGGCAGGGCGCAGTATTTT. As protein: CASSESGGGRAQYF.

This clone was recorded only once. The genes are TRBV9 and TRBJ1-1; 10 bases fit TRBD1. The germline V gene encodes CDR1 SGDLS and CDR2 YYNGEE. The J segment lost 2 bases and the V segment lost 3 bases, leaving 4 bases of the junction unmatched. The CDR3 runs 15 residues. The CDR3: CASSAGTGVNTEAFF. The CDR3 DNA reads as TGTGCCAGCAGCGCCGGGACAGGGGTTAACACTGAAGCTTTCTTT.

The rearrangement joins TRBV10-3 to TRBJ1-1; the D gene is possibly TRBD1 (5 bases). Between the trimmed V and J ends, which lost 8 bases and 7 bases, there was a span of 11 bases. Per the germline V gene, CDR1 is ENHRY and CDR2 is SYGVKD. This CDR3 has 11 amino acids. CDR3: CAIGGVGEAFF. Written as DNA, the CDR3 is TGTGCCATCGGGGGGGTAGGTGAAGCTTTCTTT.

The sample holds a few counts of this clone. The J gene is TRBJ1-6, the V gene TRBV25-1; 9 bases are shared with TRBD1. The germline V gene encodes CDR1 MGHDK and CDR2 SYGVNS. This CDR3 is 14 amino acids long. V lost 6 bases and J lost 9; bases outside the gene matches: 6. CDR3 loop: CASSWGQGASPLHF. The CDR3, as DNA: TGTGCCAGCAGCTGGGGACAGGGTGCTTCACCCCTCCACTTT.

The gene calls are TRBV6-5 and TRBJ2-5; 9 nucleotides line up with TRBD1. Germline CDR1 is MNHEY and CDR2 is SVGAGI. J was trimmed by 5 bases and V by 2 bases; bases with no gene match: 6. The CDR3 is 15 residues long. This CDR3 is CASSYPGQGKETQYF. The CDR3 DNA reads TGTGCCAGCAGTTACCCAGGACAGGGGAAGGAGACCCAGTACTTC.

The chain uses TRBV19 and TRBJ1-5, with 12 nucleotides matching TRBD1. The CDR3 length is 15 residues. V lost 7 bases and J lost 6; bases outside the gene matches: 7. Germline V gives CDR1 LNHDA, CDR2 SQIVND (reference sequence). CDR3 bases: TGTGCCAGTAACCCGGGGACAGGGGGCTCTCAGCCCCAGCATTTT. This codes for CASNPGTGGSQPQHF.

A single count supports this clone. V and J are TRBV7-3 and TRBJ1-2; D perhaps matches TRBD1 (5 bases). The V gene lost 0 bases and the J gene lost 6 bases, with 11 bases spanning the gap. There are 14 residues in the CDR3. The V gene's germline CDR1 is SGHTA and CDR2 FQGTGA. The CDR3 spells CASSLTGPGDGYTF. In DNA form, the CDR3 reads TGTGCCAGCAGCTTAACGGGGCCTGGAGATGGCTACACCTTC.

The J gene is TRBJ2-7, the V gene TRBV3-1 (or the pseudogene TRBV3-2); D gene ambiguous. Trimming removed 0 bases from V and 5 bases from J, with 11 bases in between. The CDR3 spans 14 residues. Germline lookup yields CDR1 LGHDT and CDR2 YNNKEL (reference sequence). CDR3: CASSQELREDEQYF. For the CDR3, the DNA is TGTGCCAGCAGCCAAGAGCTCCGCGAAGACGAGCAGTACTTC.

The J gene is TRBJ1-3, the V gene TRBV28, with D hard to call. The CDR3 is made up of 14 amino acids. Germline lookup yields CDR1 MDHEN and CDR2 SYDVKM. The V and J ends lost 2 bases and 4 bases respectively, with 9 bases between them. The CDR3 sequence: CASSLRRFGNTIYF. CDR3 nucleotides: TGTGCCAGCAGTTTACGGAGATTCGGAAACACCATATATTTT.

This chain links TRBV18 with TRBJ1-2, with 11 positions matching TRBD1. The CDR3 contains 15 residues. V was clipped by 4 bases and J by 0 bases; unmatched bases: 1. Germline loops: CDR1 KGHSH, CDR2 LQKENI. The CDR3 DNA reads TGTGCCAGCTCACTGGGACAGGGGGCTAACTATGGCTACACCTTC. As protein: CASSLGQGANYGYTF. Full variable domain (outside the CDR3, taken from reference TRBV18 and TRBJ1-2): NAGVMQNPRHLVRRRGQEARLRCSPMKGHSHVYWYRQLPEEGLKFMVYLQKENIIDESGMPKERFSAEFPKEGPSILRIQQVVRGDSAAYFCASSLGQGANYGYTFGSGTRLTVV.

The chain combines TRBV7-8 with TRBJ2-4; D may be TRBD1 (6 bases). The germline CDR1 and CDR2 sequences are SGHVS and FQNEAQ. V was cut by 4 bases and J by 5 bases, with 18 bases left in between. CDR3 size: 16 residues. The CDR3 DNA reads as TGTGCCAGCAGCTCCCGTTCAGGGGATTGGCAAAACATTCAGTACTTC. Its translation: CASSSRSGDWQNIQYF.

The genes are TRBV15 and TRBJ1-1; D is unclear. The CDR3 totals 13 residues. CDR1 and CDR2 from the germline V gene are LNHNV and YYDKDF (reference sequence). Trimming left V 0 bases short and J 8 bases short, with 10 bases between. CDR3 bases: TGTGCCACCAGCAGAGATTTTGGCTTGGAAGCTTTCTTT. Translating it yields CATSRDFGLEAFF. Full variable domain (outside the CDR3, taken from reference TRBV15 and TRBJ1-1): DAMVIQNPRYQVTQFGKPVTLSCSQTLNHNVMYWYQQKSSQAPKLLFHYYDKDFNNEADTPDNFQSRRPNTSFCFLDIRSPGLGDTAMYLCATSRDFGLEAFFGQGTRLTVV.

This sequence joins TRBV2 and TRBJ1-6; D is unresolved. This CDR3 comprises 14 residues. Trimming stripped 10 bases from V and 2 bases from J, with 12 bases between. In germline, CDR1 is SNHLY, CDR2 FYNNEI. This CDR3 reads CATQRGTYNSPLHF. The CDR3 coding sequence is TGTGCCACCCAGCGGGGAACCTATAATTCACCCCTCCACTTT. The variable domain in full, with the rest retrieved from reference TRBV2 and TRBJ1-6, is EPEVTQTPSHQVTQMGQEVILRCVPISNHLYFYWYRQILGQKVEFLVSFYNNEISEKSEIFDDQFSVERPDGSNFTLKIRSTKLEDSAMYFCATQRGTYNSPLHFGNGTRLTVT.

The V call is TRBV28, the J call TRBJ1-4, with 8 bases matching TRBD1. This CDR3 is 18 amino acids long. The ends lost 5 bases at V and 2 bases at J; junction bases unmatched: 13. Germline V gene lookup returns CDR1 MDHEN and CDR2 SYDVKM. The CDR3 region is CASSPFPYQGATNEKLFF. The CDR3, as DNA: TGTGCCAGCAGTCCCTTCCCCTACCAGGGGGCGACTAATGAAAAACTGTTTTTT.

V usage is TRBV7-3 and J usage is TRBJ2-7, with 7 bases identical to TRBD1. The CDR3 covers 16 residues. V was pared by 6 bases and J by 3 bases, with 14 bases of the junction left unmatched. CDR1 is SGHTA and CDR2 is FQGTGA in the germline V gene. The CDR3 coding sequence is TGTGCCAGCAGACCCTCGCGGACAGGCATATACTACGAGCAGTACTTC. Its protein is CASRPSRTGIYYEQYF.

J is TRBJ2-1 and V is TRBV29-1; possible D gene TRBD1, 6 bases. In germline, CDR1 is SQVTM, CDR2 ANQGSEA. CDR3 length: 14 amino acids. The CDR3 reads CAARRGGSGNEQFF. CDR3 bases: TGCGCCGCCCGTCGTGGGGGCTCGGGGAATGAGCAGTTCTTC.